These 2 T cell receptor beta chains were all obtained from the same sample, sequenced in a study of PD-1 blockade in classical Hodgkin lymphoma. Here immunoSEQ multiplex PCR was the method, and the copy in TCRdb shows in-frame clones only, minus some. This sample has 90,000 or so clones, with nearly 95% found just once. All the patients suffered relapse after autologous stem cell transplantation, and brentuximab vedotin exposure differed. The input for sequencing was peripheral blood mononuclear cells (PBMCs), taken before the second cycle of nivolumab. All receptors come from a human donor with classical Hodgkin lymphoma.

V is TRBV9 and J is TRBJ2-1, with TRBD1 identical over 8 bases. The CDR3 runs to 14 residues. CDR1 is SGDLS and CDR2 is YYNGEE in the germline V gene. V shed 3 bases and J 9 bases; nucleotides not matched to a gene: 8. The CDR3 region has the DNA TGTGCCAGCAGCGAACAGGGGGGAGTGGCTGAGCAGTTCTTC. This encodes CASSEQGGVAEQFF.

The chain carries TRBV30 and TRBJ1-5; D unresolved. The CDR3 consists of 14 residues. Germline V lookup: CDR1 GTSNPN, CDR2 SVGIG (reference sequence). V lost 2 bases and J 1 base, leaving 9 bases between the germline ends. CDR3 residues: CAWSYKGSNQPQHF. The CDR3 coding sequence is TGTGCCTGGAGTTATAAGGGCAGCAATCAGCCCCAGCATTTT.